There are a few counts of the clone carrying this TCR beta chain. Its antigen is not identified. CDR3 length equals 13 residues. Germline V lookup: CDR1 WNHNN, CDR2 SYGVQD (reference sequence). The V gene lost 0 bases and the J gene lost 8 bases, with 7 bases spanning the gap. Each donor was healthy, and each was a bone marrow donor. The entry originates in a study of cytomegalovirus exposure and HLA in healthy donors. General study points: Some 16,000 TCR beta sequences were associated with HLA alleles at 0.05 false discovery rate in a later analysis. Overall, approximately 150 TCR beta chains were annotated as cytomegalovirus-associated.

The study ran its PCR with 60 Vbeta and 13 Jbeta primers. The repertoire was sequenced with immunoSEQ multiplex PCR; TCRdb's copy has only in-frame clones and lacks some. This table holds some 170,000 clones, roughly 10% found once. The TCR comes from a woman under 40 in good health and CMV-seropositive. The chain couples TRBV10-1 to TRBJ1-4; the D gene is possibly TRBD1 (5 bases). Sequencing input: PBMCs. The CDR3 region has the DNA TGCGCCAGCAGTGAGTCAAGGGGCGAAAAACTGTTTTTT. This encodes CASSESRGEKLFF.